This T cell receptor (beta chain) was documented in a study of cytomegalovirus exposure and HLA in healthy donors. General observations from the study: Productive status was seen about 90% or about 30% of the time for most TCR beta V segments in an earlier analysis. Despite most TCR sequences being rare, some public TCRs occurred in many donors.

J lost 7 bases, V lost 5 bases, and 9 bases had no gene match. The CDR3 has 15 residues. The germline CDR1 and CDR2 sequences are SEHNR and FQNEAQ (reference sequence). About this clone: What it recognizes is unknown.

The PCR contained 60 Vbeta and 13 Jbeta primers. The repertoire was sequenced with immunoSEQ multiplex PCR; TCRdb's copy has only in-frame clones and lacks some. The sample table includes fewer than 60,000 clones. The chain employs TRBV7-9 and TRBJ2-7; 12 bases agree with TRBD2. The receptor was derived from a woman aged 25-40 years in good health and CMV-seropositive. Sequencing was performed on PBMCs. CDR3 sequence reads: CASSVRLAGAEEQYF. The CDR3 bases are TGTGCCAGCAGCGTCCGACTAGCGGGAGCGGAAGAGCAGTACTTC.